One sample yielded the 20 T cell receptor beta chains listed below, sequenced in a study of cytomegalovirus exposure and HLA in healthy donors. 60 Vbeta and 13 Jbeta primers were used in PCR. Measured with immunoSEQ multiplex PCR; TCRdb has only the in-frame clones, and not every one. This table has about 94,000 clones, more than 75% appearing once. Sequenced sample: PBMCs. The receptor set was obtained from a woman in her forties in good health and CMV-seronegative.

This clone has just a few counts. V gene TRBV11-2 combines with J gene TRBJ1-1; D unclear. The germline V and J ends were trimmed by 3 bases and 4 bases, with 12 bases remaining between them. The V gene's germline CDR1 is SGHAT and CDR2 FQNNGV. The CDR3 covers 14 residues. The CDR3 sequence is CASSFDQSGTEAFF. Here the CDR3 DNA reads TGTGCCAGCAGCTTCGATCAATCGGGCACTGAAGCTTTCTTT.

This clone appeared a few times. J is TRBJ1-6 and V is TRBV5-5; D is uncertain. This CDR3 region has 14 residues. V was cut by 4 bases and J by 0 bases, with 5 bases left in between. Looked up from germline, CDR1 is SGHKS and CDR2 is YYEKEE (reference sequence). CDR3 sequence (DNA): TGTGCCAGCAGCCCGAGCTCCTATAATTCACCCCTCCACTTT. It is translated as CASSPSSYNSPLHF. The full variable domain, with the rest looked up from reference TRBV5-5 and TRBJ1-6, is DAGVTQSPTHLIKTRGQQVTLRCSPISGHKSVSWYQQVLGQGPQFIFQYYEKEERGRGNFPDRFSARQFPNYSSELNVNALLLGDSALYLCASSPSSYNSPLHFGNGTRLTVT.

The chain is built from TRBV6-5 and TRBJ2-5; possible D gene TRBD2, 6 bases. Germline V gene data show CDR1 as MNHEY and CDR2 as SVGAGI. Trimming cost V 8 bases and J 4 bases, with 17 bases left between them. CDR3 length: 14 amino acids. Here the CDR3 DNA reads TGTGCCAGCTCGGGGACTGCCTCTCTAGAGACCCAGTACTTC. It yields the protein CASSGTASLETQYF.

The rearrangement links TRBV19 to TRBJ2-5; a weak D match, TRBD1 (5 bases). Germline CDR1 LNHDA, CDR2 SQIVND (reference sequence). V was cut by 5 bases and J by 1 base, with 11 bases left in between. The CDR3 runs 14 residues. The CDR3 spells CASSRLQGQETQYF. The DNA for the CDR3 is TGTGCCAGTAGTCGCCTTCAGGGCCAAGAGACCCAGTACTTC.

This chain connects TRBV14 to TRBJ2-7; 9 bases match TRBD2. Germline V gene lookup returns CDR1 SGHDN and CDR2 FVKESK. J was trimmed by 0 bases and V by 4 bases; bases with no gene match: 7. CDR3 size: 16 residues. As DNA, the CDR3 is TGTGCCAGCAGCCGCCACCCTAGCGGGGCCTCCTACGAGCAGTACTTC. It translates to CASSRHPSGASYEQYF. Supplemented by reference TRBV14 and TRBJ2-7, the full variable domain reads EAGVTQFPSHSVIEKGQTVTLRCDPISGHDNLYWYRRVMGKEIKFLLHFVKESKQDESGMPNNRFLAERTGGTYSTLKVQPAELEDSGVYFCASSRHPSGASYEQYFGPGTRLTVT.

The CDR3 protein is CASSPRAFMNTEAFF. Here the CDR3 DNA reads TGTGCCAGCAGCCCCAGGGCATTCATGAACACTGAAGCTTTCTTT. V gene TRBV2 combines with J gene TRBJ1-1, with TRBD1 as a possible D gene (5 bases). Germline V gene lookup returns CDR1 SNHLY and CDR2 FYNNEI. The CDR3 is made up of 15 amino acids. V was trimmed by 6 bases and J by 0 bases, leaving 14 bases between them.

The CDR3 loop reads CASSLGLRETEAFF. The CDR3, as DNA: TGTGCCAGCAGCTTGGGGCTGCGGGAAACTGAAGCTTTCTTT. This chain connects TRBV5-6 to TRBJ1-1; D remains ambiguous. Trimming took 0 bases from V and 5 from J, leaving 11 bases between them. The CDR3 length is 14 residues. The germline CDR1 and CDR2 sequences are SGHDT and YYEEEE.

The J gene is TRBJ1-6, the V gene TRBV2; 7 bases are a match to TRBD1. Germline V gene data show CDR1 as SNHLY and CDR2 as FYNNEI. The V and J ends lost 10 bases and 4 bases, in that order; junction bases with no gene match: 7. The length of the CDR3 is 14 residues. CDR3 sequence: CATNRDSYNSPLHF. The CDR3 bases are TGTGCCACCAACCGGGACAGTTATAATTCACCCCTCCACTTT. The full variable domain, with the rest looked up from reference TRBV2 and TRBJ1-6, is EPEVTQTPSHQVTQMGQEVILRCVPISNHLYFYWYRQILGQKVEFLVSFYNNEISEKSEIFDDQFSVERPDGSNFTLKIRSTKLEDSAMYFCATNRDSYNSPLHFGNGTRLTVT.

V gene TRBV10-3 combines with J gene TRBJ2-5, with a tentative D call TRBD2 (6 bases). CDR1 is ENHRY, CDR2 SYGVKD, per germline. The V and J ends lost 6 bases and 3 bases respectively, with 8 bases between them. CDR3 size: 12 residues. CDR3 region: CAISGSKETQYF. CDR3 bases: TGTGCCATCAGCGGGAGTAAAGAGACCCAGTACTTC.

The chain has TRBV15 and TRBJ2-7, with 8 bases matching TRBD2. The CDR3 sequence is 15 residues long. Losses at the gene ends were 4 bases for V and 2 bases for J; bases not matched to a gene: 7. Germline V gene sequence: CDR1 LNHNV, CDR2 YYDKDF (reference sequence). The CDR3 protein is CATSTERGFAYEQYF. The CDR3 DNA sequence: TGTGCCACCAGCACCGAGCGGGGGTTTGCCTACGAGCAGTACTTC.

This chain links TRBV9 with TRBJ1-4; possibly TRBD1 for D (5 bases). This CDR3 comprises 14 residues. Between the trimmed V and J ends, which lost 3 bases and 3 bases, there was a span of 9 bases. Germline CDR1 SGDLS, CDR2 YYNGEE. In DNA form, the CDR3 reads TGTGCCAGCAGCGGGCCGGGGGCTAATGAAAAACTGTTTTTT. Translation: CASSGPGANEKLFF. Full variable domain (remainder filled in from reference TRBV9 and TRBJ1-4): DSGVTQTPKHLITATGQRVTLRCSPRSGDLSVYWYQQSLDQGLQFLIQYYNGEERAKGNILERFSAQQFPDLHSELNLSSLELGDSALYFCASSGPGANEKLFFGSGTQLSVL.

This clone was seen just once. The chain employs TRBV29-1 and TRBJ1-1; TRBD1 might be the D (6 bases). Trimming took 4 bases from V and 1 from J, leaving 10 bases between them. The length of the CDR3 is 13 residues. The germline V gene encodes CDR1 SQVTM and CDR2 ANQGSEA. CDR3 in amino acids: CSVVARGNTEAFF. The CDR3 DNA reads as TGCAGCGTTGTGGCCAGGGGGAACACTGAAGCTTTCTTT.

The J gene is TRBJ2-7, the V gene TRBV7-2; 7 bases fit TRBD1. Germline values: CDR1 SGHTA, CDR2 FQGNSA. CDR3 length: 14 amino acids. V dropped 2 bases and J dropped 3; count of bases not matched to a gene: 4. CDR3 region: CASSLRQGIYEQYF. As DNA, the CDR3 is TGTGCCAGCAGCTTACGACAGGGCATCTACGAGCAGTACTTC.

This rearrangement joins TRBV6-9 to TRBJ1-2, with D possibly being TRBD1 (6 bases). Germline V gives CDR1 MNHGY, CDR2 SVAAGI. This CDR3 spans 14 amino acids. Trimming removed 5 bases at V and 6 bases at J, with 16 bases between. The DNA of the CDR3 is TGTGCCAGCAGTCGTACGGGGGGCATAAATGGCTACACCTTC. This encodes CASSRTGGINGYTF.

This clone is a singleton in its sample. The chain couples TRBV9 to TRBJ1-1; D ambiguous. Germline V gene lookup returns CDR1 SGDLS and CDR2 YYNGEE. Trimming shortened V by 0 bases and J by 2 bases, and 5 bases separated the two germline ends. The length of the CDR3 is 13 residues. CDR3 protein: CASSVAGNTEAFF. Here the CDR3 DNA reads TGTGCCAGCAGCGTAGCGGGAAACACTGAAGCTTTCTTT.

The rearrangement uses TRBV6-5 and TRBJ1-2; 8 bases are a match to TRBD1. CDR1 is MNHEY, CDR2 SVGAGI, per germline. CDR3 length: 14 residues. Trimming took 6 bases from V and 4 from J; bases not matched to a gene: 7. The CDR3 DNA is TGTGCCAGCAGAGGACAGGGAAGATCCTATGGCTACACCTTC. It specifies CASRGQGRSYGYTF.

Here the CDR3 DNA reads TGTGCCAGCAGTCGGGGATTTGGCTACACCTTC. It translates to CASSRGFGYTF. V usage is TRBV27 and J usage is TRBJ1-2; no firm D call. Germline-derived CDR1 and CDR2 are MNHEY and SMNVEV (reference sequence). The CDR3 length is 11 residues. The V end lost 5 bases, the J end lost 7 bases, and 8 bases lay between the germline ends.

This chain joins TRBV5-1 and TRBJ2-1; 8 nucleotides line up with TRBD1. The V segment lost 3 bases and the J segment 2 bases; nucleotides outside the gene matches: 10. The CDR3 covers 17 residues. The germline V gene has CDR1 SGHRS and CDR2 YFSETQ. In DNA form, the CDR3 reads TGCGCCAGCAGCTCAGGACAGGGTCGATTAACCTACAATGAGCAGTTCTTC. Translation gives CASSSGQGRLTYNEQFF.

The chain recombines TRBV7-9 with TRBJ1-1; tentatively, D is TRBD1 (6 bases). Between the trimmed V and J ends, which lost 5 bases and 0 bases, there was a span of 13 bases. Per germline, CDR1 SEHNR and CDR2 FQNEAQ (reference sequence). The CDR3 covers 15 residues. Here the CDR3 reads CASSKGGYMNTEAFF. DNA of the CDR3: TGTGCCAGCAGCAAGGGGGGGTACATGAACACTGAAGCTTTCTTT. Looking up the rest from reference TRBV7-9 and TRBJ1-1 gives the full variable domain: DTGVSQNPRHKITKRGQNVTFRCDPISEHNRLYWYRQTLGQGPEFLTYFQNEAQLEKSRLLSDRFSAERPKGSFSTLEIQRTEQGDSAMYLCASSKGGYMNTEAFFGQGTRLTVV.

The chain employs TRBV6-6 and TRBJ1-5, with D perhaps TRBD1 (5 bases). CDR1 is MNHNY, CDR2 SVGAGI, per germline (reference sequence). The CDR3 loop spans 16 amino acids. Trimming left V 5 bases short and J 9 bases short, with 23 bases between. The CDR3 is CASSAAQGGVGWPQHF. For the CDR3, the DNA is TGTGCCAGCAGTGCTGCCCAGGGAGGGGTGGGATGGCCCCAGCATTTT.